This is a list of T cell receptor beta chains from one sample in a study of blood T cell repertoires in COVID-19. Sequencing used immunoSEQ multiplex PCR; TCRdb keeps in-frame clones, though not all of them. Seen here are more than 60,000 clones, around 80% observed once, and the top ten hold over 5.5%. The specimen sequenced was peripheral blood. These receptors came from a man between 60 and 70 years old with active or convalescent COVID-19. The CDR3 runs from the conserved cysteine through the conserved F or W. A D gene is named only where the DNA matches it firmly. Size is stated for part of the rows, as once, few or many counts, or as a class when the clone is expanded.

size	V	D	J	DNA	CDR3
-	TRBV19	TRBD1	TRBJ2-3	TGTGCCAGTACCCCGACAGGGAACACAGATACGCAGTATTTT	CASTPTGNTDTQYF
-	TRBV6-8	-	TRBJ1-2	TGTGCCAGCAGTTTTAAAGACAAGCAGGATGGCTACACCTTC	CASSFKDKQDGYTF
-	TRBV19	-	TRBJ1-1	TGTGCCAGTAGAACAGACGGATTGAACACTGAAGCTTTCTTT	CASRTDGLNTEAFF
few	TRBV7-2	-	TRBJ1-1	TGTGCCAGCAGTTGGCCTTCGAACACTGAAGCTTTCTTT	CASSWPSNTEAFF
-	TRBV7-2	TRBD1	TRBJ1-3	TGTGCCAGCAGCTTAGTGTCAGGGGGCACTGGAAACACCATATATTTT	CASSLVSGGTGNTIYF
-	TRBV19	TRBD1	TRBJ1-1	TGTGCCAGTAGTACGGGGACAGCGAACACTGAAGCTTTCTTT	CASSTGTANTEAFF
-	TRBV7-9	-	TRBJ1-3	TGTGCCAGCAGCTCCTTTCCACGGGACAAGAGCTCTGGAAACACCATATATTTT	CASSSFPRDKSSGNTIYF
-	TRBV2	-	TRBJ1-5	TGTGCCAGCAGCAGGGCTTATCAGCCCCAGCATTTT	CASSRAYQPQHF
-	TRBV19	-	TRBJ2-5	TGTGCCAGTAGGCCCTCCGGGACTCACGTAGAGACCCAGTACTTC	CASRPSGTHVETQYF
-	TRBV9	-	TRBJ1-1	TGTGCCAGCAGCGCCCGAGGGGGGAACACTGAAGCTTTCTTT	CASSARGGNTEAFF
-	TRBV15	-	TRBJ1-1	TGTGCCACCAGCAGAGATAACAGGATCACTGAAGCTTTCTTT	CATSRDNRITEAFF
-	TRBV29-1	TRBD1	TRBJ1-4	TGCAGCGTTGGCTCGCAGGGGGTATGGGGCGAAAAACTGTTTTTT	CSVGSQGVWGEKLFF
once	TRBV9	TRBD2	TRBJ2-1	TGTGCCAGCAGCGTAGTCGCTAGCGGGGGGGTCGCTGAGCAGTTCTTC	CASSVVASGGVAEQFF
-	TRBV4-2	-	TRBJ2-1	TGTGCCAGCAGCCCTTCTCGGACTGGCTACAATGAGCAGTTCTTC	CASSPSRTGYNEQFF
-	TRBV25-1	TRBD2	TRBJ2-3	TGTGCCAGCACGGACCCCGGGACTAGCGGGGGACTCACAGATACGCAGTATTTT	CASTDPGTSGGLTDTQYF
-	TRBV5-1	-	TRBJ2-2	TGCGCCAGCAGCTTTGGACAGAACACCGGGGAGCTGTTTTTT	CASSFGQNTGELFF
-	TRBV28	-	TRBJ1-2	TGTGCCAGCAGTTCCGAGCAAGGACTGACCTATGGCTACACCTTC	CASSSEQGLTYGYTF
once	TRBV2	-	TRBJ1-6	TGTGCCAGCACGGACCGGGGCTATAATTCACCCCTCCACTTT	CASTDRGYNSPLHF
-	TRBV9	TRBD2	TRBJ2-3	TGTGCCAGCAGCGTAGATTGGGCGGGGGGCCCTAGCACAGATACGCAGTATTTT	CASSVDWAGGPSTDTQYF
-	TRBV2	TRBD1	TRBJ2-7	TGTGCCAGCAGAACGGGACAGGGAGTCGACGAGCAGTACTTC	CASRTGQGVDEQYF
-	TRBV6-5	-	TRBJ1-2	TGTGCCAGCAGCCCGGACAGCTCGTTCTATGGCTACACCTTC	CASSPDSSFYGYTF
once	TRBV4-1	TRBD2	TRBJ2-1	TGCGCCAGCAGCCAGGGGACTAGCGGCTACAATGAGCAGTTCTTC	CASSQGTSGYNEQFF
-	TRBV15	TRBD1	TRBJ2-4	TGTGCCACCAGCAGAGACCTACAGGGGGCCGAAAACATTCAGTACTTC	CATSRDLQGAENIQYF
few	TRBV2	-	TRBJ2-3	TGTGCCAGCAGTAGGGAGGGGGTAACAGATACGCAGTATTTT	CASSREGVTDTQYF
-	TRBV9	-	TRBJ1-2	TGTGCCAGCAGCGTAGGAGGAATAAACTATGGCTACACCTTC	CASSVGGINYGYTF
once	TRBV7-2	TRBD2	TRBJ2-5	TGTGCCAGCAGCTGGGGACTAGCGGGACAAGAGACCCAGTACTTC	CASSWGLAGQETQYF
-	TRBV5-1	-	TRBJ1-2	TGCGCCAGCAGCCCTCCTCGGGGACAAGCCAACTATGGCTACACCTTC	CASSPPRGQANYGYTF
few	TRBV7-8	TRBD2	TRBJ2-7	TGTGCCAGCAGCGTCCGGGACTACTACGAGCAGTACTTC	CASSVRDYYEQYF
-	TRBV7-2	TRBD1	TRBJ2-3	TGTGCCAGCAGCGCATACCCGACAGGGGGAACAGATACGCAGTATTTT	CASSAYPTGGTDTQYF
-	TRBV3-1/TRBV3-2	TRBD2	TRBJ2-3	TGTGCCAGCAGCCGACTAGCCGGGGATACGCAGTATTTT	CASSRLAGDTQYF
-	TRBV2	-	TRBJ1-3	TGTGCCAGCAGCGAAGGCCCGGGGGGCCCCATATATTTT	CASSEGPGGPIYF
-	TRBV29-1	-	TRBJ1-2	TGCAGCGTTGAAGGGCACCCAGCTAACTATGGCTACACCTTC	CSVEGHPANYGYTF
-	TRBV6-5	-	TRBJ2-2	TGTGCCAGCACCCCCGGGGTCGGGGAGCTGTTTTTT	CASTPGVGELFF
-	TRBV30	TRBD1	TRBJ1-1	TGTGCCTGGATCGGGACAGGGGCTTTGAACACTGAAGCTTTCTTT	CAWIGTGALNTEAFF
many	TRBV6-5	-	TRBJ1-5	TGTGCCAGCAGCCCCAGGGATGGCAATCAGCCCCAGCATTTT	CASSPRDGNQPQHF
-	TRBV7-9	-	TRBJ1-5	TGTGCCAGCAGCTTAGACCAGGGAGGTCAGCCCCAGCATTTT	CASSLDQGGQPQHF